Presented here are 14 T cell receptor beta chains from one specimen sequenced in a study of cytomegalovirus exposure and HLA in healthy donors. The PCR contained 60 Vbeta and 13 Jbeta primers. TCRdb's table, derived via immunoSEQ multiplex PCR, lists solely in-frame clones and lacks some. In the table there are under 200,000 clones, around four fifths of which are singletons. Sequenced material: PBMCs. The receptor source for this set is a man aged 18-30 years in good health and CMV-seronegative.

This clone has a single count. The chain combines TRBV5-4 with TRBJ2-5; 10 positions agree with TRBD1. Germline trimming cut 7 bases from V and 5 bases from J; bases unmatched to any gene: 17. The CDR3 is made up of 17 amino acids. Germline loops: CDR1 SGHNT, CDR2 YYREEE (reference sequence). The CDR3 protein is CASFVTRDRGLSETQYF. CDR3 sequence (DNA): TGTGCCAGCTTTGTTACGAGAGACAGGGGGCTGTCGGAGACCCAGTACTTC. The full variable domain, completed using reference TRBV5-4 and TRBJ2-5, is ETGVTQSPTHLIKTRGQQVTLRCSSQSGHNTVSWYQQALGQGPQFIFQYYREEENGRGNFPPRFSGLQFPNYSSELNVNALELDDSALYLCASFVTRDRGLSETQYFGPGTRLLVL.

The rearrangement joins TRBV6-1 to TRBJ1-4, with D maybe TRBD1 (6 bases). V dropped 0 bases and J dropped 7 bases, with 15 bases sitting between them. Germline V gene data show CDR1 as MNHNS and CDR2 as SASEGT. The CDR3 is 16 amino acids. CDR3 bases: TGTGCCAGCAGTGAAGCGTCCGGGGGGGGCTTTGAAAAACTGTTTTTT. Translation gives CASSEASGGGFEKLFF.

This clone was seen at least ten times. The chain joins TRBV7-9 to TRBJ1-5; D perhaps matches TRBD1 (6 bases). This CDR3 spans 15 amino acids. CDR1 and CDR2 (germline): SEHNR, FQNEAQ (reference sequence). V lost 5 bases and J 6 bases, leaving 17 bases between the germline ends. In DNA form, the CDR3 reads TGTGCCAGCAGCCCCATCGGACAGTCGCGTCAGCCCCAGCATTTT. Translating it yields CASSPIGQSRQPQHF.

V usage is TRBV7-2 and J usage is TRBJ2-2; 7 bases are a match to TRBD1. Trimming took 5 bases from V and 5 from J; bases not matched to a gene: 8. Looked up from germline, CDR1 is SGHTA and CDR2 is FQGNSA. The CDR3 runs to 15 residues. CDR3 DNA: TGTGCCAGCAGCCTCGCCGGGACAGTAACCGGGGAGCTGTTTTTT. Its protein product is CASSLAGTVTGELFF.

This chain links TRBV18 with TRBJ2-1; 9 bases map to TRBD1. With 6 bases clipped from V and 4 bases from J, the junction kept 4 bases outside the gene matches. This CDR3 comprises 14 residues. The germline V gene encodes CDR1 KGHSH and CDR2 LQKENI. The CDR3 spells CASSRDRAYNEQFF. Written as DNA, the CDR3 is TGTGCCAGCTCCCGGGACAGGGCTTACAATGAGCAGTTCTTC.

This chain uses TRBV7-3 with TRBJ1-2; D uncertain. With 0 bases removed from V and 7 bases from J, the gap between germline ends came to 12 bases. Germline V gives CDR1 SGHTA, CDR2 FQGTGA. CDR3 length: 14 amino acids. CDR3 nucleotides: TGTGCCAGCAGCTTAACCTCTGAGAGGGCTGGCTACACCTTC. This codes for CASSLTSERAGYTF. The variable domain in full, completed from reference TRBV7-3 and TRBJ1-2, reads GAGVSQTPSNKVTEKGKYVELRCDPISGHTALYWYRQSLGQGPEFLIYFQGTGAADDSGLPNDRFFAVRPEGSVSTLKIQRTERGDSAVYLCASSLTSERAGYTFGSGTRLTVV.

The CDR3 loop reads CASSSQGNQPQHF. The CDR3 DNA is TGTGCCAGCAGTTCGCAGGGCAATCAGCCCCAGCATTTT. The gene calls are TRBV6-1 and TRBJ1-5; D not certain. This CDR3 contains 13 residues. In germline, CDR1 is MNHNS, CDR2 SASEGT. The ends were cut back, 5 bases at V and 2 bases at J, with 7 bases in the middle.

This clone was found once. This chain uses TRBV6-5 with TRBJ2-2, with D perhaps matching TRBD1 (6 bases). In germline, CDR1 is MNHEY, CDR2 SVGAGI. This CDR3 has 13 residues. V was shortened by 4 bases and J by 7 bases, with 10 bases between the two germline ends. DNA of the CDR3: TGTGCCAGCAGTTCGTCAGGGGACGGGGAGCTGTTTTTT. Residues: CASSSSGDGELFF.

The chain links TRBV30 to TRBJ1-4, with a weak D call TRBD1 (5 bases). The V gene lost 2 bases and the J gene lost 8 bases, with 12 bases spanning the gap. CDR3 length: 13 amino acids. CDR1 is GTSNPN, CDR2 SVGIG, per germline (reference sequence). The CDR3 is CAWSHLQGEKLFF. The CDR3 DNA reads as TGTGCCTGGAGTCACCTTCAGGGAGAAAAACTGTTTTTT.

This rearrangement joins TRBV5-6 to TRBJ2-1; D call uncertain. The CDR3 has 12 residues. The V and J ends lost 4 bases and 4 bases respectively, with 6 bases between them. CDR1 SGHDT and CDR2 YYEEEE come from the germline V gene. CDR3 DNA sequence: TGTGCCAGCAGCCCGACTTACAATGAGCAGTTCTTC. Its protein product is CASSPTYNEQFF.

This clone occurred once. The chain has TRBV4-1 and TRBJ1-3; D possibly corresponds to TRBD1 (6 bases). CDR3 length: 21 amino acids. CDR1 MGHRA and CDR2 YSYEKL come from the germline V gene. Trimming took off 1 base at V and 3 bases at J, with 28 bases between the two ends. CDR3 nucleotides: TGCGCCAGCAGCCAAGCCTGGGGGCGGGGGCCACTCCTAGCCATTGGAAACACCATATATTTT. As protein: CASSQAWGRGPLLAIGNTIYF.

V usage is TRBV6-1 and J usage is TRBJ2-7; TRBD2 agrees at 9 bases. The CDR3 has 15 residues. CDR1 and CDR2 (germline): MNHNS, SASEGT. V gave up 0 bases and J gave up 9 bases; unmatched junction bases: 9. The CDR3 is CASSEARTSARVQYF. The DNA for the CDR3 is TGTGCCAGCAGTGAAGCCAGGACTAGCGCACGGGTGCAGTACTTC.

This chain uses TRBV19 with TRBJ2-7; D is possibly TRBD1 (5 bases). CDR1 is LNHDA and CDR2 is SQIVND in the germline V gene (reference sequence). There are 15 residues in the CDR3. Trimming shortened V by 5 bases and J by 3 bases, and 17 bases separated the two germline ends. CDR3 amino acids: CASSLGGRAFYEQYF. CDR3 sequence (DNA): TGTGCCAGTAGTCTAGGCGGCAGGGCGTTCTACGAGCAGTACTTC.

This chain connects TRBV7-2 to TRBJ2-2; weak D call: TRBD2 (5 bases). The V and J ends lost 7 bases and 1 base respectively, with 22 bases between them. In germline, CDR1 is SGHTA, CDR2 FQGNSA. The CDR3 sequence is 18 residues long. The CDR3 loop is CASTHASGSSRNTGELFF. CDR3 nucleotide sequence: TGTGCCAGCACCCATGCTTCGGGGTCTAGCAGGAACACCGGGGAGCTGTTTTTT.